This T cell receptor beta chain emerged from a study of cytomegalovirus exposure and HLA in healthy donors. Study-wide findings and caveats: Per a later analysis, about 18,000 TCR beta sequences showed association with HLA alleles at 0.05 false discovery rate.

The primer mix had 60 Vbeta and 13 Jbeta primers. Data came from immunoSEQ multiplex PCR; TCRdb stores just in-frame clones and leaves some out. The sample includes 180,000 or so clones, around 77% of them seen just once. As concerns this clone: What it recognizes is unknown. This sample also contains other DNA sequences that code for the same CDR3.

Germline loops: CDR1 SGHRS, CDR2 YFSETQ. The CDR3 covers 15 residues. V was clipped by 4 bases and J by 1 base; unmatched bases: 4. The chain recombines TRBV5-1 with TRBJ1-1, with TRBD1 identical over 10 bases. Sequenced material: PBMCs. The receptor was derived from a woman aged 25 to 39 in good health and CMV-seronegative. The CDR3 DNA sequence: TGCGCCAGCAGCCCGAGGACAGGGGGGAACACTGAAGCTTTCTTT. Translation: CASSPRTGGNTEAFF.